The 18 T cell receptor beta chains presented below share a single source sample, sequenced in a study of blood T cell repertoires in COVID-19. The table came from immunoSEQ multiplex PCR; TCRdb's copy has only in-frame clones and leaves some out. The data show around 330,000 clones, 85% seen once. The sequenced material came from PBMCs or T cells enriched from blood (not recorded which). The receptors were sampled from a woman in her twenties or thirties who had been exposed to COVID-19.

This clone was seen just once. The chain has TRBV5-4 and TRBJ1-1; TRBD1 matches at 7 bases. The V segment lost 0 bases and the J segment 11 bases; nucleotides outside the gene matches: 10. In germline, CDR1 is SGHNT, CDR2 YYREEE (reference sequence). This CDR3 spans 14 amino acids. This CDR3 reads CASSLEGQRLRAFF. In nucleotides, the CDR3 is TGTGCCAGCAGCTTGGAGGGACAGCGGCTTAGGGCTTTCTTT.

This chain links TRBV3-1 (or the pseudogene TRBV3-2) with TRBJ1-4; a weak D match, TRBD1 (5 bases). The germline V gene encodes CDR1 LGHDT and CDR2 YNNKEL (reference sequence). V was shortened by 0 bases and J by 2 bases, with 10 bases between the two germline ends. This CDR3 spans 16 amino acids. Here the CDR3 DNA reads TGTGCCAGCAGCCAAGAGACACCAGGGACTAATGAAAAACTGTTTTTT. Amino acid sequence: CASSQETPGTNEKLFF.

This chain joins TRBV30 and TRBJ2-2; maybe TRBD2 (6 bases). V shed 4 bases and J shed 2 bases, with 8 bases lying between them. This CDR3 is 13 amino acids long. CDR1 and CDR2 from the germline V gene are GTSNPN and SVGIG (reference sequence). CDR3 in amino acids: CAWMRGNTGELFF. The CDR3 DNA is TGTGCCTGGATGCGGGGAAACACCGGGGAGCTGTTTTTT.

A single count supports this clone. For the CDR3, the DNA is TGTGCCAGCAGCAGCGAACAGGGGGCGCAATATGGCTACACCTTC. This sequence encodes CASSSEQGAQYGYTF. This chain uses TRBV5-5 with TRBJ1-2; 9 nucleotides match TRBD1. Germline V CDR1 and CDR2: SGHKS, YYEKEE (reference sequence). J gave up 5 bases and V 4 bases, and 9 bases lay outside the gene matches. The CDR3 consists of 15 residues.

In this sample, this clone turned up once. This chain connects TRBV5-1 to TRBJ1-4; D gene ambiguous. This CDR3 region has 14 residues. Between the trimmed V and J ends, which lost 4 bases and 0 bases, there was a span of 7 bases. Per germline, CDR1 SGHRS and CDR2 YFSETQ. The CDR3: CASSRQTTNEKLFF. CDR3 sequence (DNA): TGCGCCAGCAGCCGACAAACAACTAATGAAAAACTGTTTTTT.

The genes are TRBV6-2 or TRBV6-3 and TRBJ2-7; tentative D call: TRBD2 (5 bases). The CDR3 is 15 residues long. The V gene's germline CDR1 is MNHEY and CDR2 SVGEGT. The V gene lost 5 bases and the J gene lost 3 bases, with 17 bases spanning the gap. CDR3 in DNA: TGTGCCAGCAGTACCGAGGGTAGACCTAGCTACGAGCAGTACTTC. Amino acid sequence: CASSTEGRPSYEQYF.

The rearrangement joins TRBV2 to TRBJ2-6; TRBD2 matches 9 bases. Unmatched junction bases numbered 11, after V lost 5 bases and J lost 0 bases. The CDR3 totals 19 residues. Germline V CDR1 and CDR2: SNHLY, FYNNEI. In DNA, the CDR3 is TGTGCCAGCAGTTCTCCGACTAGCGGAGTTCTCTCTGGGGCCAACGTCCTGACTTTC. It yields the protein CASSSPTSGVLSGANVLTF. Full variable domain (outside the CDR3, taken from reference TRBV2 and TRBJ2-6): EPEVTQTPSHQVTQMGQEVILRCVPISNHLYFYWYRQILGQKVEFLVSFYNNEISEKSEIFDDQFSVERPDGSNFTLKIRSTKLEDSAMYFCASSSPTSGVLSGANVLTFGAGSRLTVL.

The chain combines TRBV12-2 with TRBJ2-3; the DNA was not compared with TRBD1, the D call given in the table. TRBV12-2 corresponds to a pseudogene. The CDR3 contains 15 residues. The CDR3, as DNA: TGTGCAAGTCGCGACAGGGGATTGGGCACAGATACGCAGTATTTT. Translation: CASRDRGLGTDTQYF.

This chain connects TRBV5-1 to TRBJ1-1, with D tentatively TRBD1 (5 bases). The V end was cut by 7 bases, the J end by 7 bases, with 20 bases between. This CDR3 contains 14 residues. The germline gives CDR1 SGHRS, CDR2 YFSETQ. The CDR3 is CASQHRGPFGEAFF. The CDR3 DNA reads as TGCGCCAGCCAGCATAGGGGTCCTTTTGGTGAAGCTTTCTTT.

The V gene is TRBV29-1, the J gene TRBJ2-7; 10 positions match TRBD1. The CDR3 is 14 residues long. Trimming removed 6 bases from V and 5 bases from J; junction bases left unmatched: 10. The germline V gene has CDR1 SQVTM and CDR2 ANQGSEA. The CDR3 DNA sequence: TGCAGCGTGGGTGGACAGGGGGGAATTCACGAGCAGTACTTC. Protein product: CSVGGQGGIHEQYF.

CDR3 sequence: CASSSEGSYEQYF. In nucleotides, the CDR3 is TGCGCCAGCAGCAGCGAGGGCTCCTACGAGCAGTACTTC. This rearrangement joins TRBV5-1 to TRBJ2-7; TRBD2 might be the D (5 bases). The V gene lost 4 bases and the J gene lost 0 bases, with 8 bases spanning the gap. Germline CDR1 is SGHRS and CDR2 is YFSETQ. The CDR3 runs 13 residues.

The chain joins TRBV5-4 to TRBJ1-4, with D uncertain. CDR3 length: 15 amino acids. Germline lookup yields CDR1 SGHNT and CDR2 YYREEE (reference sequence). Trimming removed 0 bases at V and 2 bases at J, with 8 bases between. This chain's CDR3 is CASSLGAGTNEKLFF. CDR3 nucleotides: TGTGCCAGCAGCTTGGGAGCCGGGACTAATGAAAAACTGTTTTTT.

DNA for the CDR3: TGTGCCAGCAGAAGGGACACGGGCTACTCCTACGAGCAGTACTTC. It translates to CASRRDTGYSYEQYF. J is TRBJ2-7 and V is TRBV6-5; the D gene is possibly TRBD1 (6 bases). From germline, CDR1 is MNHEY and CDR2 SVGAGI. Trimming took 6 bases from V and 0 from J, leaving 15 bases between them. This CDR3 region has 15 residues.

J is TRBJ2-2 and V is TRBV30, with D perhaps matching TRBD1 (6 bases). Germline lookup yields CDR1 GTSNPN and CDR2 SVGIG (reference sequence). This CDR3 contains 13 residues. The germline V and J ends were trimmed by 4 bases and 13 bases, with 19 bases remaining between them. The CDR3: CAWKRQALEGLFF. The CDR3, as DNA: TGTGCCTGGAAGAGACAGGCCCTAGAGGGGCTGTTTTTT.

The V gene is TRBV5-1, the J gene TRBJ2-7, with 7 bases fitting TRBD1. There are 14 residues in the CDR3. The trim removed 4 bases at V and 5 bases at J, leaving 9 bases unmatched. Germline lookup yields CDR1 SGHRS and CDR2 YFSETQ. CDR3 region: CASSPGQVGNEQYF. The CDR3 coding sequence is TGCGCCAGCAGCCCCGGACAGGTGGGTAACGAGCAGTACTTC.

There are a few counts of this clone. The J gene is TRBJ1-3, the V gene TRBV5-1; D unclear. The germline V gene has CDR1 SGHRS and CDR2 YFSETQ. The V gene lost 4 bases and the J gene lost 2 bases, with 4 bases spanning the gap. The CDR3 sequence is 12 residues long. DNA of the CDR3: TGCGCCAGCAGCATTACTGGAAACACCATATATTTT. This gives the protein CASSITGNTIYF. The variable domain in full, with the rest retrieved from reference TRBV5-1 and TRBJ1-3, is KAGVTQTPRYLIKTRGQQVTLSCSPISGHRSVSWYQQTPGQGLQFLFEYFSETQRNKGNFPGRFSGRQFSNSRSEMNVSTLELGDSALYLCASSITGNTIYFGEGSWLTVV.

A single count supports this clone. The rearrangement links TRBV5-4 to TRBJ1-6, with a weak D call TRBD1 (6 bases). The CDR3 extends over 13 amino acids. Germline V gene lookup returns CDR1 SGHNT and CDR2 YYREEE (reference sequence). Trimming left V 1 base short and J 9 bases short, with 8 bases between. The CDR3 sequence is CASSLTGPSPLHF. CDR3 nucleotides: TGTGCCAGCAGCTTGACAGGGCCTTCACCCCTCCACTTT. The variable domain in full, with the rest retrieved from reference TRBV5-4 and TRBJ1-6, is ETGVTQSPTHLIKTRGQQVTLRCSSQSGHNTVSWYQQALGQGPQFIFQYYREEENGRGNFPPRFSGLQFPNYSSELNVNALELDDSALYLCASSLTGPSPLHFGNGTRLTVT.

The gene calls are TRBV18 and TRBJ1-2; possibly TRBD1 for D (5 bases). The CDR3 loop spans 17 amino acids. Germline loops: CDR1 KGHSH, CDR2 LQKENI. V lost 3 bases to trimming and J lost 8 bases, with 25 bases between them. The CDR3 protein is CASSPASLISGGEGYTF. In nucleotides, the CDR3 is TGTGCCAGCTCACCCGCCAGCCTGATTAGCGGAGGGGAAGGCTACACCTTC.